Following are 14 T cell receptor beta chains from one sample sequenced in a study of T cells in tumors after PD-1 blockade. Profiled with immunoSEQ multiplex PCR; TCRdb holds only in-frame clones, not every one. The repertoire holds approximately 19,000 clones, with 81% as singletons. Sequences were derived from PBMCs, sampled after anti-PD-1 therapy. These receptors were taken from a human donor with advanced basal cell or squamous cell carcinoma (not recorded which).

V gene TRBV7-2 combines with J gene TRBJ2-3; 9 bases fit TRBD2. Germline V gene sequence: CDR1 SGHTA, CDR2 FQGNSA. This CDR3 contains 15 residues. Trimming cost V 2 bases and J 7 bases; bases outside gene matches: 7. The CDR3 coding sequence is TGTGCCAGCAGCTTAAGGGGACTAGCTTTGTATACGCAGTATTTT. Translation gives CASSLRGLALYTQYF.

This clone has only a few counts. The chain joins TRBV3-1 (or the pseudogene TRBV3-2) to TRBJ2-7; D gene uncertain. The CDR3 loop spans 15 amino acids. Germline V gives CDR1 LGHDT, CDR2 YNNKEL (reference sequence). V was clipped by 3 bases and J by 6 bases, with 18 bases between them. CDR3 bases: TGTGCCAGCAGCCACGTACGGACCCTTCCAGGCGAGCAGTACTTC. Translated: CASSHVRTLPGEQYF.

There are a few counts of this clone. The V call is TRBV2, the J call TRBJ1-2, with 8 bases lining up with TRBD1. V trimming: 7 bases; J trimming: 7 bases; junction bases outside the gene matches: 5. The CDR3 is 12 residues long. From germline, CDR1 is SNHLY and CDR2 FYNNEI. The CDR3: CASTGGAGGYTF. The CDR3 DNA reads TGTGCCAGCACAGGGGGCGCGGGTGGCTACACCTTC.

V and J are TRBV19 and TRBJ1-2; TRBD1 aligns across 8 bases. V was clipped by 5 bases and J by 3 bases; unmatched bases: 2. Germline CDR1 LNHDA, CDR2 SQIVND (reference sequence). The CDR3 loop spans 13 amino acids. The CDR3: CASSGTGDYGYTF. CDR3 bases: TGTGCCAGTAGTGGGACAGGTGACTATGGCTACACCTTC.

This CDR3 reads CASSSIGAAGIDTQYF. The CDR3 bases are TGCGCCAGCAGCTCTATAGGGGCGGCAGGGATAGATACGCAGTATTTT. The rearrangement uses TRBV5-1 and TRBJ2-3, with D tentatively TRBD1 (5 bases). The CDR3 loop spans 16 amino acids. V dropped 3 bases and J dropped 5 bases, with 19 bases sitting between them. Germline CDR1 SGHRS, CDR2 YFSETQ.

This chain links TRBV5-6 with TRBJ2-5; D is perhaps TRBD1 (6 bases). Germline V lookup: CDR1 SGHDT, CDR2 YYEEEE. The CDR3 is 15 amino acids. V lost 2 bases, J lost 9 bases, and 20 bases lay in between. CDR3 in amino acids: CASSLRGLGRAAQYF. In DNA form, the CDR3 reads TGTGCCAGCAGCTTAAGGGGGTTAGGACGCGCGGCCCAGTACTTC.

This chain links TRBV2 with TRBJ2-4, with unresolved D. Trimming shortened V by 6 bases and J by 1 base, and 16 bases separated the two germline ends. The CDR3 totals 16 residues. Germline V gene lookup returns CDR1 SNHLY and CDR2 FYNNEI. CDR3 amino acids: CASRSDLIGAKNIQYF. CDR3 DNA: TGTGCCAGCAGGTCCGACCTAATCGGGGCCAAAAACATTCAGTACTTC. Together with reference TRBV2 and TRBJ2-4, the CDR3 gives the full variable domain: EPEVTQTPSHQVTQMGQEVILRCVPISNHLYFYWYRQILGQKVEFLVSFYNNEISEKSEIFDDQFSVERPDGSNFTLKIRSTKLEDSAMYFCASRSDLIGAKNIQYFGAGTRLSVL.

CDR3 DNA sequence: TGTGCCAGCAGCTTAGTACAGGGGCAAGGCGAGCAGTACTTC. It specifies CASSLVQGQGEQYF. J is TRBJ2-7 and V is TRBV13; TRBD1 matches at 7 bases. CDR1 is PRHDT, CDR2 FYEKMQ, per germline (reference sequence). The CDR3 has 14 amino acids. V lost 1 base and J lost 6; bases outside the gene matches: 6.

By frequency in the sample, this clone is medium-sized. The chain's CDR3 is CASSQETRGGYNEQFF. The CDR3 nucleotides read TGTGCCAGCAGCCAAGAGACACGCGGGGGGTACAATGAGCAGTTCTTC. The V gene is TRBV4-2, the J gene TRBJ2-1; 8 nucleotides agree with TRBD2. V lost 0 bases and J lost 4; bases outside the gene matches: 5. CDR3 length: 16 amino acids. The germline V gene has CDR1 LGHNA and CDR2 YNFKEQ.

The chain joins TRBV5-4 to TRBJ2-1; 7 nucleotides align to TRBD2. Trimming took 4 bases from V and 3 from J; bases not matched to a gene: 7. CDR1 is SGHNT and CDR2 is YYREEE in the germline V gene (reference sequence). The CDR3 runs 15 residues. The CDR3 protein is CASSPTWGGYNEQFF. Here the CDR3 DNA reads TGTGCCAGCAGCCCTACATGGGGGGGCTACAATGAGCAGTTCTTC.

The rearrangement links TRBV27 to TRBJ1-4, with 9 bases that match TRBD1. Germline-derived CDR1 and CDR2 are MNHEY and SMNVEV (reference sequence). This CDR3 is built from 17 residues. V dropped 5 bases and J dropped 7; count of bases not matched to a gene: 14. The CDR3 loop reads CASSTGQGGPNLEKLFF. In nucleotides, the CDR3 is TGTGCCAGCAGTACGGGACAGGGAGGCCCTAATCTTGAAAAACTGTTTTTT. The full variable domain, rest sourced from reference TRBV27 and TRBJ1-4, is EAQVTQNPRYLITVTGKKLTVTCSQNMNHEYMSWYRQDPGLGLRQIYYSMNVEVTDKGDVPEGYKVSRKEKRNFPLILESPSPNQTSLYFCASSTGQGGPNLEKLFFGSGTQLSVL.

The CDR3 loop is CASSQDYSVAYEQYF. The CDR3 bases are TGTGCCAGCAGCCAAGATTACTCCGTGGCCTACGAGCAGTACTTC. The V and J genes are TRBV3-1 (or the pseudogene TRBV3-2) and TRBJ2-7; D not certain. From germline, CDR1 is LGHDT and CDR2 YNNKEL (reference sequence). Trimming shortened V by 0 bases and J by 2 bases, and 11 bases separated the two germline ends. This CDR3 contains 15 residues.

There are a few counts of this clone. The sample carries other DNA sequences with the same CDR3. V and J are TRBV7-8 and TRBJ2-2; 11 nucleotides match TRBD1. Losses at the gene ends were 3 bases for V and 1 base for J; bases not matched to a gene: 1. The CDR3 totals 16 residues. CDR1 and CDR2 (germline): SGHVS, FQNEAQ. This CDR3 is CASSLGTGGNTGELFF. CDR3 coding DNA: TGTGCCAGCAGCTTGGGGACAGGGGGGAACACCGGGGAGCTGTTTTTT.

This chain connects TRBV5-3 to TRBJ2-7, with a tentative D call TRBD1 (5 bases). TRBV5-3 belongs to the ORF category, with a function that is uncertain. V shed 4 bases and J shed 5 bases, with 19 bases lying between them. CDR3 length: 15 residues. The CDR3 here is CARSINQGTLNEQYF. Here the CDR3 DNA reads TGTGCCAGAAGCATCAACCAGGGAACCCTAAACGAGCAGTACTTC.